Included here is one T cell receptor (beta chain) sequence, with context. This entry belongs to a study of blood T cell repertoires in COVID-19. Study details: COVID-19 samples, acute and convalescent, were from the United States, Italy and Spain. T cells, B-cell-depleted T cells, or PBMCs provided the cDNA or gDNA that served as material.

Original analysis: Amplification from reference gene primers served as the basis for estimated nucleated cell counts. TCRdb's table, derived via immunoSEQ multiplex PCR, lists solely in-frame clones and lacks some. V, J and clone size reflect that table, while D and trimming were determined from the DNA. The data contain roughly 200,000 clones, around four fifths of them singletons. Sequenced input: peripheral blood. The clonotype was recovered from a man in his forties or fifties with acute or convalescent COVID-19.

The CDR3 bases are TGCGCCAGCAGCCAACGACGGGGAGCTGACAATCAGCCCCAGCATTTT. It is translated as CASSQRRGADNQPQHF. The chain recombines TRBV4-1 with TRBJ1-5, with no clear D. The V and J ends lost 2 bases and 3 bases respectively, with 14 bases between them. The CDR3 is 16 amino acids. Per the germline V gene, CDR1 is MGHRA and CDR2 is YSYEKL.